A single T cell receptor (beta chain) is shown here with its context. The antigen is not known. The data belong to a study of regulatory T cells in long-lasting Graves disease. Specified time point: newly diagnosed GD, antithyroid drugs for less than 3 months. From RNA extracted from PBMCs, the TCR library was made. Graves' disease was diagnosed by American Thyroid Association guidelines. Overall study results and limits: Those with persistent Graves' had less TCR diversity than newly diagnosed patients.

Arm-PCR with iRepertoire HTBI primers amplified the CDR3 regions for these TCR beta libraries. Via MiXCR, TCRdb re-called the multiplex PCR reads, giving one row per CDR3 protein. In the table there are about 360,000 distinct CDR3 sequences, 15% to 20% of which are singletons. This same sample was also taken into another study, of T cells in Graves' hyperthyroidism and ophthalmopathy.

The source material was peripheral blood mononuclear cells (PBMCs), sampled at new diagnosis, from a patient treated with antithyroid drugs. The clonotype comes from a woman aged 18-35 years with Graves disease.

The DNA of the CDR3 is TGCAGTGCGGGGGCCCCGATCGGTTACACTGAAGCTTTCTTT. Residues: CSAGAPIGYTEAFF. V is TRBV20-1 and J is TRBJ1-1; D is perhaps TRBD1 (6 bases). Trimming removed 6 bases from V and 3 bases from J, with 17 bases in between. Germline V lookup: CDR1 DFQATT, CDR2 SNEGSKA (reference sequence). This CDR3 region has 14 residues.